The 3 T cell receptor beta chains reported below all come from one sample, sequenced in a study of STAT5B mutations in CD4+ large granular lymphocyte leukemia. TCRdb's copy holds only in-frame clones and misses some; the assay was immunoSEQ multiplex PCR. The table shows more than 45,000 clones, with around 70% occurring only once. The sample taken for sequencing was CD4+ T cells from blood buffy coats. The receptors were sampled from a human donor in good health.

The rearrangement joins TRBV18 to TRBJ2-7, with TRBD1 matching over 11 bases. Germline V gene lookup returns CDR1 KGHSH and CDR2 LQKENI. V was clipped by 5 bases and J by 2 bases; unmatched bases: 5. This CDR3 has 15 residues. The chain's CDR3 is CASSAGTGGAYEQYF. The CDR3 nucleotides read TGTGCCAGCTCAGCCGGGACAGGGGGGGCCTACGAGCAGTACTTC.

The rearrangement joins TRBV9 to TRBJ1-5; the match to TRBD1 covers 8 bases. CDR3 length equals 19 residues. The germline V gene has CDR1 SGDLS and CDR2 YYNGEE. The V gene end was trimmed by 0 bases and the J gene end by 3 bases; junction bases not matched to a gene: 14. CDR3 DNA: TGTGCCAGCAGCGTAGCTAGGACAGGGTTCGAATCAAACAATCAGCCCCAGCATTTT. It encodes CASSVARTGFESNNQPQHF. Variable domain in full (rest from reference TRBV9 and TRBJ1-5): DSGVTQTPKHLITATGQRVTLRCSPRSGDLSVYWYQQSLDQGLQFLIQYYNGEERAKGNILERFSAQQFPDLHSELNLSSLELGDSALYFCASSVARTGFESNNQPQHFGDGTRLSIL.

The V and J genes are TRBV10-3 and TRBJ1-4; 7 nucleotides match TRBD1. In germline, CDR1 is ENHRY, CDR2 SYGVKD. The V segment lost 3 bases and the J segment 6 bases; nucleotides outside the gene matches: 7. The length of the CDR3 is 15 residues. The CDR3 bases are TGTGCCATCAGTGAAATGGGTCAGGGGGATGAAAAACTGTTTTTT. Translated: CAISEMGQGDEKLFF.